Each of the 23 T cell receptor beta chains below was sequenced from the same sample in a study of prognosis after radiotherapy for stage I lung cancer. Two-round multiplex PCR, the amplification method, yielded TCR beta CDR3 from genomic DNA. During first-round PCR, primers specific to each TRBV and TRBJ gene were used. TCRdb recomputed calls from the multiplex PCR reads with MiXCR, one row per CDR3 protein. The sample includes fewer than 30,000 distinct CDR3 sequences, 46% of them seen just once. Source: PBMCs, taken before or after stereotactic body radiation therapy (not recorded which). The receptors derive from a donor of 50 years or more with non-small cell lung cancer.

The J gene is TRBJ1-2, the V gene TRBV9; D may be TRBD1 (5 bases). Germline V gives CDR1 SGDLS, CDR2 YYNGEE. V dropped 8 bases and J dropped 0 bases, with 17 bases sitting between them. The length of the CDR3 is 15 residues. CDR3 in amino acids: CASRPPGLANYGYTF. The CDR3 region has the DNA TGTGCCAGTAGACCTCCGGGGCTAGCTAACTATGGCTACACCTTC.

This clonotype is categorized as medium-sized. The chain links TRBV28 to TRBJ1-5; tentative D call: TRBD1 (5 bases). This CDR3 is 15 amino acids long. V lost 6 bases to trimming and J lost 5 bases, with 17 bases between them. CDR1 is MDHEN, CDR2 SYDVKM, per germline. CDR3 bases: TGTGCCAGCAGGCCGGGGACCCAGATACATCAGCCCCAGCATTTT. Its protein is CASRPGTQIHQPQHF.

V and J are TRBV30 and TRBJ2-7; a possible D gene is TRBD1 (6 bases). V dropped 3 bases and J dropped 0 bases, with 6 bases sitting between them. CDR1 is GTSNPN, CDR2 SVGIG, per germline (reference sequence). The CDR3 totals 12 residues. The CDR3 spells CAWRDSSYEQYF. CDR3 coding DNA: TGTGCCTGGAGGGACAGCTCCTACGAGCAGTACTTC.

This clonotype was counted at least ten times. CDR3 amino acids: CASSAPTSGRGTYEQYF. The CDR3, as DNA: TGTGCCAGCAGCGCACCGACTAGCGGGAGGGGGACCTACGAGCAGTACTTC. This chain links TRBV7-2 with TRBJ2-7; TRBD2 matches at 14 bases. Germline CDR1 and CDR2: SGHTA and FQGNSA. Losses at the gene ends were 5 bases for V and 2 bases for J; bases not matched to a gene: 8. CDR3 length: 17 residues. The complete variable domain, with remaining parts taken from reference TRBV7-2 and TRBJ2-7, reads GAGVSQSPSNKVTEKGKDVELRCDPISGHTALYWYRQSLGQGLEFLIYFQGNSAPDKSGLPSDRFSAERTGGSVSTLTIQRTQQEDSAVYLCASSAPTSGRGTYEQYFGPGTRLTVT.

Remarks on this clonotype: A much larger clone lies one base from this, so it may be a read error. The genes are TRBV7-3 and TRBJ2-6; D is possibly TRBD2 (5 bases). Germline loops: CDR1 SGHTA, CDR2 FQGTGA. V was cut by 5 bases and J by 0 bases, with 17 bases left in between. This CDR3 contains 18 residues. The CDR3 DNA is TGTGCCAGCAGCACGGGAACATGGGCCCCCTCTGGGGCCAACGTCCTGACTTTC. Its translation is CASSTGTWAPSGANVLTF.

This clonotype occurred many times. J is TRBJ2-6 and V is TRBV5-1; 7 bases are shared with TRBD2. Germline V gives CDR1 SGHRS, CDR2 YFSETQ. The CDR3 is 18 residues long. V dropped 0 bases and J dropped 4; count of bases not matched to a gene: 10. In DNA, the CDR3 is TGCGCCAGCAGCTTGGCGGCGGGGGTGGTTTTCGGGGCCAACGTCCTGACTTTC. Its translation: CASSLAAGVVFGANVLTF. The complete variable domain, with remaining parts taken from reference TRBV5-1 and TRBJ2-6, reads KAGVTQTPRYLIKTRGQQVTLSCSPISGHRSVSWYQQTPGQGLQFLFEYFSETQRNKGNFPGRFSGRQFSNSRSEMNVSTLELGDSALYLCASSLAAGVVFGANVLTFGAGSRLTVL.

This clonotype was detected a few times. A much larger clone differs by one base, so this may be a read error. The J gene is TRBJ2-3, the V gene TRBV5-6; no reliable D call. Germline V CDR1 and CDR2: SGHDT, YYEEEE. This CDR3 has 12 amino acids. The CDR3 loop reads CASGLAADTQYF. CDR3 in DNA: TGTGCCAGCGGCTTGGCTGCAGATACGCAGTATTTT.

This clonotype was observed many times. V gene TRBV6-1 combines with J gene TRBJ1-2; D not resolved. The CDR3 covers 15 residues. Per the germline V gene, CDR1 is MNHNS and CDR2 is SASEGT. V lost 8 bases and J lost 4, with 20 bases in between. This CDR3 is CASDPSLRGTYGYTF. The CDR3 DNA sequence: TGTGCCAGCGACCCCTCGCTTCGGGGAACCTATGGCTACACCTTC.

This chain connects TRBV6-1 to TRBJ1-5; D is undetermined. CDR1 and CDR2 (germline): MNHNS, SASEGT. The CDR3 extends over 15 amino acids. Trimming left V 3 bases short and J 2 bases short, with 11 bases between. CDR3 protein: CASSDRHARNQPQHF. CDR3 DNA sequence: TGTGCCAGCAGTGACCGACATGCTCGCAATCAGCCCCAGCATTTT.

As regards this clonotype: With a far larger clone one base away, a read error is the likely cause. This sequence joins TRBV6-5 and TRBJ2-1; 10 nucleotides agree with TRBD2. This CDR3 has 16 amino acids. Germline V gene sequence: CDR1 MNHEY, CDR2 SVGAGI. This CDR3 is CASRPSGLAVYNDQFF. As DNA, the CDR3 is TGTGCCAGCAGGCCCAGCGGACTAGCGGTATACAATGACCAGTTCTTC.

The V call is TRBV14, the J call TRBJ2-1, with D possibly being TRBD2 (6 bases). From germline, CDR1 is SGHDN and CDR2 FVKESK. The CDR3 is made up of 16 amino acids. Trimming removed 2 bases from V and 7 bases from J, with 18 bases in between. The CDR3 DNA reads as TGTGCCAGCAGCCAATTCGGGAGTATAGGTAGTAATGAGCAGTTCTTC. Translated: CASSQFGSIGSNEQFF.

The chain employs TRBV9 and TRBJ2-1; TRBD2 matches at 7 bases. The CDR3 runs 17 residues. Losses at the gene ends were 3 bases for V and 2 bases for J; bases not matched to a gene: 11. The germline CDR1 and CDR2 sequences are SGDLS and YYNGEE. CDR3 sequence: CASSELSGKSPYNEQFF. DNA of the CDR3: TGTGCCAGCAGCGAATTAAGCGGGAAGAGCCCCTACAATGAGCAGTTCTTC.

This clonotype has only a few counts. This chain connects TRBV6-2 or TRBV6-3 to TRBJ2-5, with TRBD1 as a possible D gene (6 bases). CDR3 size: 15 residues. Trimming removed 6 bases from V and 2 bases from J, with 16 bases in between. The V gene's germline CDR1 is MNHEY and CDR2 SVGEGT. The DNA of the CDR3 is TGTGCCAGCAGCCGTTTTGGACAGAATCAAGAGACCCAGTACTTC. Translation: CASSRFGQNQETQYF.

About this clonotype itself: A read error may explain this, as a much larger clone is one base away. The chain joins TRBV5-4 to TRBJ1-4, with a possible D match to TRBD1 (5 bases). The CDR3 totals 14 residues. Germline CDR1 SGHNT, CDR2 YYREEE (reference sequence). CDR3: CASSLQGTNERLFF. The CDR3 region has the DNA TGTGCCAGCAGCTTGCAAGGGACTAATGAAAGACTGTTTTTT.

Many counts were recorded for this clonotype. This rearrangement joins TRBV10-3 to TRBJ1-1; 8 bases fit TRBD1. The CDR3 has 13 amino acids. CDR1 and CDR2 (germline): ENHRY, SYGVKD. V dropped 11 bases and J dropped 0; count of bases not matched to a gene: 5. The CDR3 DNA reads TGTGCCTCCCGGACAGGGCTGAACACTGAAGCTTTCTTT. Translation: CASRTGLNTEAFF.

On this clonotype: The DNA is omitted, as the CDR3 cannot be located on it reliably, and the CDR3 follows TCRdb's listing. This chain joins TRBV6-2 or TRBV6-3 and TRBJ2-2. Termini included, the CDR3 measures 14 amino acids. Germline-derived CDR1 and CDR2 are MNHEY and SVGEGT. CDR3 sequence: CAISYWSGPGSCFF.

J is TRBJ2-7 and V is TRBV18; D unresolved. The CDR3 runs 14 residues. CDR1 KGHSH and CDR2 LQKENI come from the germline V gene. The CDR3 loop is CAISQDPGPYEQYF. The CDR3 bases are TGTGCTATCTCACAAGACCCCGGGCCCTACGAGCAGTACTTC.

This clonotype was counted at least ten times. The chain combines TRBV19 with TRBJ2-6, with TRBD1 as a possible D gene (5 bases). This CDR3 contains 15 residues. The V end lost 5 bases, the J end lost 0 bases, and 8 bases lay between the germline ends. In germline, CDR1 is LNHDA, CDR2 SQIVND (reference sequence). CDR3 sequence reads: CASSVGHSGANVLTF. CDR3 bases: TGTGCCAGTAGTGTCGGACACTCTGGGGCCAACGTCCTGACTTTC.

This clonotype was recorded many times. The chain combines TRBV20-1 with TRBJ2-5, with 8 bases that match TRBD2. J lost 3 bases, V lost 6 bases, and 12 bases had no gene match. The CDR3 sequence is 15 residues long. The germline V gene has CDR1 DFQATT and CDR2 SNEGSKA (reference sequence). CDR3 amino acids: CSAALLGLGEETQYF. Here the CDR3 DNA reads TGCAGTGCCGCCCTATTGGGACTAGGGGAAGAGACCCAGTACTTC.

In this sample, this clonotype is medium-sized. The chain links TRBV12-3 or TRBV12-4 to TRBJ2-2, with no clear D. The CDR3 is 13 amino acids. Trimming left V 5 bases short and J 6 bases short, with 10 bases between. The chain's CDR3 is CASSRTPPGELFF. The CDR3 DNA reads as TGTGCCAGCAGTCGGACCCCCCCCGGGGAGCTGTTTTTT.

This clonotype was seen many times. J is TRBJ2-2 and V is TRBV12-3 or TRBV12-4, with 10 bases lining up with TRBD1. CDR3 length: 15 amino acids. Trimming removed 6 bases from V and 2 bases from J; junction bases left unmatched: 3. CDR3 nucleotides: TGTGCCAGCAGGGGGGACAGGGGAAACACCGGGGAGCTGTTTTTT. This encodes CASRGDRGNTGELFF.

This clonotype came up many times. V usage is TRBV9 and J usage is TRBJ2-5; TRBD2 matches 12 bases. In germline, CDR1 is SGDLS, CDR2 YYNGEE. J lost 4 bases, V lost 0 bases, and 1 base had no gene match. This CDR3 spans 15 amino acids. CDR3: CASSVASGGAETQYF. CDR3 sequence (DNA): TGTGCCAGCAGCGTAGCTAGCGGGGGGGCAGAGACCCAGTACTTC.

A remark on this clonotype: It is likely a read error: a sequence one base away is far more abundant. As DNA, the CDR3 is TGTGCCAGCAGTTATACGGGACATCGCAATCAGCCCCAGCATTTT. Translated, it gives CASSYTGHRNQPQHF. The V call is TRBV6-5, the J call TRBJ1-5; possible D gene TRBD1, 6 bases. V was cut by 3 bases and J by 2 bases, with 11 bases left in between. Germline CDR1 and CDR2: MNHEY and SVGAGI. The CDR3 runs to 15 residues.